A single sample is the source of the 31 T cell receptor beta chains below, sequenced in a study of molecular identifiers for immune sequencing clone quantification. From the PCR reads, TCRdb called clonotypes with MiXCR, one entry per CDR3 protein. The sample lists roughly 320,000 distinct CDR3 sequences; over 20% were seen once. The specimen sequenced was naive CD8+ T cells from blood, with Jurkat cell RNA spiked in. Subset noted: FACS-sorted CD8+CD4-CCR7+CD45RA+ naive T cells. Source of these receptors: a human donor in good health. Some libraries in this study had Jurkat cell RNA spiked in.

This chain links TRBV13 with TRBJ2-3; unclear D gene. The J call may not be correct, given that the DNA end is closer to TRBJ1-5. This CDR3 spans 11 amino acids. The germline V gene has CDR1 PRHDT and CDR2 FYEKMQ (reference sequence). The CDR3 protein is CASSFADTQHF. The CDR3 region has the DNA TGTGCCAGCAGCTTCGCAGATACGCAGCATTTT.

This clonotype was seen repeatedly, ten times or more. The rearrangement links TRBV7-3 to TRBJ1-1, with TRBD1 as a possible D gene (6 bases). Trimming stripped 3 bases from V and 3 bases from J, with 14 bases between. Germline V gives CDR1 SGHTA, CDR2 FQGTGA. The CDR3 consists of 15 residues. The CDR3 reads CASSFEGGGYTEAFF. CDR3 nucleotides: TGTGCCAGCAGCTTTGAAGGGGGTGGTTACACTGAAGCTTTCTTT.

This clonotype was detected ten times or more. The gene calls are TRBV12-3 or TRBV12-4 and TRBJ2-6; D unresolved. The CDR3 loop spans 15 amino acids. V lost 6 bases, J lost 4 bases, and 13 bases lay in between. The CDR3 loop reads CASSPGGAGANVLTF. The CDR3 DNA follows: TGTGCCAGCAGCCCCGGCGGTGCGGGGGCCAACGTCCTGACTTTC.

This clonotype was seen ten or more times. V gene TRBV28 combines with J gene TRBJ1-1, with 7 bases fitting TRBD1. The CDR3 length is 13 residues. With 4 bases clipped from V and 4 bases from J, the junction kept 3 bases outside the gene matches. Germline V gives CDR1 MDHEN, CDR2 SYDVKM. The chain's CDR3 is CASSWRTGTEAFF. Written as DNA, the CDR3 is TGTGCCAGCAGTTGGCGGACAGGCACTGAAGCTTTCTTT.

On this clonotype: The germline gene is not matched at one end of the junction; a read error may be the cause. This chain joins TRBV9 and TRBJ2-7; the D call may be TRBD1 or TRBD2 (5 bases each). Germline CDR1 is SGDLS and CDR2 is YYNGEE. The CDR3 extends over 18 amino acids. CDR3 amino acids: CASSVGGAPTGLIHEQCF. CDR3 in DNA: TGTGCCAGCAGCGTAGGAGGGGCCCCCACCGGCCTGATCCACGAGCAGTGCTTC. Using reference TRBV9 and TRBJ2-7 for the parts outside the CDR3, the full variable domain is DSGVTQTPKHLITATGQRVTLRCSPRSGDLSVYWYQQSLDQGLQFLIQYYNGEERAKGNILERFSAQQFPDLHSELNLSSLELGDSALYFCASSVGGAPTGLIHEQCFGPGTRLTVT.

The sample holds many counts of this clonotype. The rearrangement uses TRBV6-5 and TRBJ2-1, with a possible D match to TRBD1 (5 bases). The CDR3 totals 15 residues. Trimming stripped 5 bases from V and 7 bases from J, with 18 bases between. From germline, CDR1 is MNHEY and CDR2 SVGAGI. The CDR3 loop reads CASSQDEWNRNEQFF. CDR3 in DNA: TGTGCCAGCAGTCAGGACGAGTGGAACAGGAATGAGCAGTTCTTC.

This clonotype came up many times. The CDR3 spells CASSIGRIAETQYF. CDR3 bases: TGTGCCAGCAGCATCGGGAGGATTGCAGAGACCCAGTACTTC. This chain connects TRBV27 to TRBJ2-5; 7 bases line up with TRBD2. This CDR3 is 14 amino acids long. J was trimmed by 4 bases and V by 6 bases; bases with no gene match: 8. CDR1 and CDR2 from the germline V gene are MNHEY and SMNVEV (reference sequence).

The V and J genes are TRBV6-2 or TRBV6-3 and TRBJ2-1, with 9 bases fitting TRBD2. This CDR3 is built from 15 residues. With 6 bases clipped from V and 3 bases from J, the junction kept 6 bases outside the gene matches. Germline CDR1 reads MNHEY; CDR2 reads SVGEGT. This CDR3 is CASSSPAGGYNEQFF. DNA of the CDR3: TGTGCCAGCAGCTCTCCAGCGGGAGGCTACAATGAGCAGTTCTTC.

This clonotype was seen many times. The chain carries TRBV28 and TRBJ2-5, with D possibly TRBD2 on 5 matching bases. V lost 2 bases and J lost 1, with 11 bases in between. CDR1 is MDHEN and CDR2 is SYDVKM in the germline V gene. This CDR3 is 15 amino acids long. DNA for the CDR3: TGTGCCAGCAGTTTAGCCCAGCGGCTCCAAGAGACCCAGTACTTC. Encoded protein: CASSLAQRLQETQYF.

The CDR3 DNA sequence: TGCAGTGCTAGGACGACTAACACTGAAGCTTTCTTT. Protein sequence: CSARTTNTEAFF. The V and J genes are TRBV20-1 and TRBJ1-1; D not resolved. This CDR3 is 12 amino acids long. V was pared by 3 bases and J by 2 bases, with 7 bases between. The V gene's germline CDR1 is DFQATT and CDR2 SNEGSKA (reference sequence).

This clonotype was observed at least ten times. The V and J genes are TRBV28 and TRBJ2-5, with D possibly matching TRBD1 (6 bases). The V end lost 8 bases, the J end lost 0 bases, and 16 bases lay between the germline ends. Germline CDR1 reads MDHEN; CDR2 reads SYDVKM. The CDR3 is 15 residues long. The CDR3 DNA sequence: TGTGCCAGCCTACCAGGACAGAGGTACCAAGAGACCCAGTACTTC. This gives the protein CASLPGQRYQETQYF.

This clonotype was counted only a few times. The V and J genes are TRBV20-1 and TRBJ2-3; maybe TRBD2 (5 bases). The CDR3 covers 12 residues. Trimming shortened V by 6 bases and J by 8 bases, and 15 bases separated the two germline ends. The germline V gene has CDR1 DFQATT and CDR2 SNEGSKA (reference sequence). CDR3 DNA: TGCAGTGCCACGGAGGTCAGCGGTACGCAGTATTTT. It encodes CSATEVSGTQYF.

This clonotype has ten or more counts. The rearrangement uses TRBV5-5 and TRBJ1-1, with a weak D call TRBD1 (5 bases). Germline V gene lookup returns CDR1 SGHKS and CDR2 YYEKEE (reference sequence). The CDR3 spans 14 residues. V lost 2 bases, J lost 6 bases, and 14 bases lay in between. CDR3 in amino acids: CASSFGASTAEAFF. CDR3 in DNA: TGTGCCAGCAGCTTCGGGGCAAGCACCGCTGAAGCTTTCTTT. The entire variable domain, with the rest obtained from reference TRBV5-5 and TRBJ1-1, is as follows: DAGVTQSPTHLIKTRGQQVTLRCSPISGHKSVSWYQQVLGQGPQFIFQYYEKEERGRGNFPDRFSARQFPNYSSELNVNALLLGDSALYLCASSFGASTAEAFFGQGTRLTVV.

In this sample, this clonotype turned up many times. CDR3 region: CASSEFGGGRDTQYF. CDR3 sequence (DNA): TGTGCCAGCAGTGAATTCGGAGGGGGTCGGGATACGCAGTATTTT. This chain links TRBV6-1 with TRBJ2-3; D may be TRBD1 or TRBD2 (6 bases each). The length of the CDR3 is 15 residues. The germline gives CDR1 MNHNS, CDR2 SASEGT. The V end lost 2 bases, the J end lost 6 bases, and 15 bases lay between the germline ends.

This clonotype was seen more than once but under ten times. J is TRBJ1-1 and V is TRBV6-2 or TRBV6-3; TRBD1 agrees at 8 bases. V was pared by 5 bases and J by 4 bases, with 6 bases of the junction left unmatched. Per germline, CDR1 MNHEY and CDR2 SVGEGT. There are 14 residues in the CDR3. The CDR3 sequence is CASSTAGGFTEAFF. CDR3 bases: TGTGCCAGCAGTACGGCAGGGGGCTTCACTGAAGCTTTCTTT.

The table lists this clonotype with many counts. V and J are TRBV4-1 and TRBJ2-3, with 11 positions matching TRBD2. The CDR3 is 18 residues long. Per the germline V gene, CDR1 is MGHRA and CDR2 is YSYEKL. J lost 2 bases, V lost 0 bases, and 7 bases had no gene match. The CDR3 spells CASSQDRVAGGPTDTQYF. The DNA for the CDR3 is TGCGCCAGCAGCCAAGATAGAGTAGCGGGGGGGCCCACAGATACGCAGTATTTT.

This clonotype was found many times. This chain connects TRBV14 to TRBJ2-1, with 7 bases fitting TRBD2. The CDR3 runs to 13 residues. Trimming took 8 bases from V and 3 from J; bases not matched to a gene: 4. Per the germline V gene, CDR1 is SGHDN and CDR2 is FVKESK. CDR3 protein: CASAGLVYNEQFF. CDR3 nucleotides: TGTGCCAGCGCCGGACTAGTCTACAATGAGCAGTTCTTC.

This chain links TRBV7-9 with TRBJ2-5, with D tentatively TRBD1 or TRBD2 (5 bases each). CDR3 length equals 13 residues. Germline values: CDR1 SEHNR, CDR2 FQNEAQ (reference sequence). The germline V and J ends were trimmed by 8 bases and 3 bases, with 13 bases remaining between them. The CDR3 bases are TGTGCCAGCGGAGGTATCAGGGAAGAGACCCAGTACTTC. It translates to CASGGIREETQYF.

As regards this clonotype: One end of the junction fails to match germline, which may point to a read error. The chain joins TRBV27 to TRBJ1-2; 8 bases match TRBD1. This CDR3 region has 13 residues. In germline, CDR1 is MNHEY, CDR2 SMNVEV (reference sequence). The DNA of the CDR3 is TGTGCCGGCAGTTCGGACAGGGAGGATGGCTACACCTTC. Translated: CAGSSDREDGYTF.

There are many counts of this clonotype. This chain uses TRBV6-5 with TRBJ2-7, with a possible D match to TRBD2 (5 bases). Germline V gives CDR1 MNHEY, CDR2 SVGAGI. This CDR3 comprises 12 residues. Trimming pared 2 bases from V and 10 bases from J, leaving 12 bases between. The CDR3 DNA reads TGTGCCAGCAGTTACCCAACCGGGGTCCAGTACTTC. Amino acids: CASSYPTGVQYF.

This clonotype was counted many times. V usage is TRBV6-5 and J usage is TRBJ1-4; 9 nucleotides agree with TRBD1. The length of the CDR3 is 15 residues. V lost 2 bases to trimming and J lost 8 bases; unmatched junction nucleotides: 6. The V gene's germline CDR1 is MNHEY and CDR2 SVGAGI. The CDR3 bases are TGTGCCAGCAGTTACCGGGACAGGGTCGAGGAAAAACTGTTTTTT. Translation: CASSYRDRVEEKLFF.

This clonotype was seen many times. The chain employs TRBV12-3 or TRBV12-4 and TRBJ2-2; D remains ambiguous. The CDR3 runs to 13 residues. The V end was cut by 8 bases, the J end by 2 bases, with 9 bases between. CDR3 bases: TGTGCCAGCCTTGGCACCAACACCGGGGAGCTGTTTTTT. This codes for CASLGTNTGELFF.

This clonotype was picked up a small number of times. One end of the junction is discordant with germline, which a read error may explain. This chain connects TRBV5-1 to TRBJ1-1; TRBD1 matches 9 bases. This CDR3 has 13 amino acids. The germline gives CDR1 SGHRS, CDR2 YFSETQ. The CDR3 DNA follows: TGCGCCTGCAGCTCGGACAGGGGCACTGAAGCTTTCTTT. The encoded protein is CACSSDRGTEAFF.

This clonotype was found a few times. V is TRBV20-1 and J is TRBJ2-3; 9 positions agree with TRBD1. J gave up 4 bases and V 5 bases, and 19 bases lay outside the gene matches. Germline V gene data show CDR1 as DFQATT and CDR2 as SNEGSKA (reference sequence). The CDR3 consists of 18 residues. The CDR3, as DNA: TGCAGTGCTGGGGGACAGGGATATTGGACAAGGGGCGCAGATACGCAGTATTTT. Residues: CSAGGQGYWTRGADTQYF.

This clonotype was seen more than once but under ten times. V gene TRBV18 combines with J gene TRBJ2-3; perhaps TRBD1 as D (6 bases). The CDR3 is 19 amino acids. The germline gives CDR1 KGHSH, CDR2 LQKENI. V lost 1 base and J 0 bases, leaving 20 bases between the germline ends. CDR3 protein: CASSPQTGQHDSSTDTQYF. The CDR3 bases are TGTGCCAGCTCACCACAAACGGGACAACACGATTCTAGCACAGATACGCAGTATTTT.

This clonotype has only one observation. With a much larger clone just one base away, this may be a read error. The rearrangement joins TRBV7-2 to TRBJ1-1, with D perhaps TRBD1 (6 bases). Germline values: CDR1 SGHTA, CDR2 FQGNSA. V was clipped by 4 bases and J by 5 bases, with 20 bases between them. The CDR3 is 16 residues long. CDR3 in amino acids: CASSYEGPGAGTEAFF. The CDR3 DNA reads TGTGCCAGCAGCTACGAAGGGCCGGGGGCAGGGACTGAAGCTTTCTTT.

The chain couples TRBV7-9 to TRBJ2-7; tentatively, D is TRBD1 (5 bases). The CDR3 sequence is 13 residues long. Germline V gene data show CDR1 as SEHNR and CDR2 as FQNEAQ (reference sequence). V dropped 5 bases and J dropped 5 bases, with 13 bases sitting between them. CDR3 protein: CASSPQASHEQYF. The CDR3 DNA reads as TGTGCCAGCAGCCCACAGGCGAGTCACGAGCAGTACTTC.

The V and J genes are TRBV4-2 and TRBJ1-4, with D maybe TRBD1 (6 bases). This CDR3 spans 15 amino acids. The V gene's germline CDR1 is LGHNA and CDR2 YNFKEQ. With 4 bases removed from V and 6 bases from J, the gap between germline ends came to 15 bases. CDR3 sequence: CASSPSGEEDEKLFF. DNA of the CDR3: TGTGCCAGCAGCCCGTCAGGGGAAGAAGATGAAAAACTGTTTTTT.

As for this clonotype: This clone may be a read error of a much larger clone one base away. J is TRBJ2-5 and V is TRBV27; 8 nucleotides agree with TRBD2. From germline, CDR1 is MNHEY and CDR2 SMNVEV (reference sequence). The CDR3 consists of 15 residues. In DNA form, the CDR3 reads TGTGCCGGCAGTTTATTAGCGGGGTACCAAGAGACCCAGTACTTC. Translated, it gives CAGSLLAGYQETQYF.

This clonotype has a count of ten or more. The V call is TRBV24-1, the J call TRBJ1-1; D unresolved. Germline lookup yields CDR1 KGHDR and CDR2 SFDVKD. Between the trimmed V and J ends, which lost 3 bases and 6 bases, there was a span of 4 bases. The CDR3 runs to 11 residues. This CDR3 reads CATSDGAEAFF. CDR3 nucleotide sequence: TGTGCCACCAGTGATGGGGCTGAAGCTTTCTTT.

The table lists this clonotype with many counts. The chain employs TRBV7-9 and TRBJ1-1, with D perhaps matching TRBD1 (6 bases). Trimming shortened V by 4 bases and J by 2 bases, and 11 bases separated the two germline ends. The CDR3 spans 14 residues. Germline CDR1 reads SEHNR; CDR2 reads FQNEAQ (reference sequence). CDR3 region: CASSSTGSNTEAFF. CDR3 coding DNA: TGTGCCAGCAGCTCGACAGGATCAAACACTGAAGCTTTCTTT.